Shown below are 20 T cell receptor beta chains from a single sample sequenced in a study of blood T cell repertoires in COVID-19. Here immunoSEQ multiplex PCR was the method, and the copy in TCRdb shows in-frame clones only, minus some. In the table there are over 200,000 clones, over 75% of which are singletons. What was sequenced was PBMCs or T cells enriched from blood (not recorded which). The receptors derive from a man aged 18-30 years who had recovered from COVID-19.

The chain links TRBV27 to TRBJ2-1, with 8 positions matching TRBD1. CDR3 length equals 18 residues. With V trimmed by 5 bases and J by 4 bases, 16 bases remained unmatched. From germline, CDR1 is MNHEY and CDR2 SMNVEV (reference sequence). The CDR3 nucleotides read TGTGCCAGCAGTCCGGCCCCTTTCGGGACAGGAGTTTACAATGAGCAGTTCTTC. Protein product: CASSPAPFGTGVYNEQFF.

CDR3 residues: CASSFSVTGELFF. Here the CDR3 DNA reads TGTGCCAGCAGCTTTAGTGTTACCGGGGAGCTGTTTTTT. The rearrangement joins TRBV27 to TRBJ2-2; no clear D. There are 13 residues in the CDR3. CDR1 MNHEY and CDR2 SMNVEV come from the germline V gene (reference sequence). V was cut by 6 bases and J by 5 bases, with 10 bases left in between.

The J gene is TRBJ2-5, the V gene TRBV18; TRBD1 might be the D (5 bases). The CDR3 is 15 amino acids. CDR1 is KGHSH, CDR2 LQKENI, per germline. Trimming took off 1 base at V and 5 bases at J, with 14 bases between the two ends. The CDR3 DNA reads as TGTGCCAGCTCACCACAGACAGCCACCCGGGAGACCCAGTACTTC. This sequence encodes CASSPQTATRETQYF. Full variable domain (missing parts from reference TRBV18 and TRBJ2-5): NAGVMQNPRHLVRRRGQEARLRCSPMKGHSHVYWYRQLPEEGLKFMVYLQKENIIDESGMPKERFSAEFPKEGPSILRIQQVVRGDSAAYFCASSPQTATRETQYFGPGTRLLVL.

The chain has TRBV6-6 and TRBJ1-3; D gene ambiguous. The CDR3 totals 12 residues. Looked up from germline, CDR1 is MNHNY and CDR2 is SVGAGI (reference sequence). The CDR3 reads CATAVSGNTIYF. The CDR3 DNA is TGTGCTACAGCCGTCTCTGGAAACACCATATATTTT.

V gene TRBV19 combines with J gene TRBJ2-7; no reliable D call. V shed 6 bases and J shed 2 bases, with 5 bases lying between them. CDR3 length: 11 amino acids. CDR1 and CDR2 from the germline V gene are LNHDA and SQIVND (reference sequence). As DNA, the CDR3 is TGTGCCAGTAGCCAGGCCTACGAGCAGTACTTC. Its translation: CASSQAYEQYF.

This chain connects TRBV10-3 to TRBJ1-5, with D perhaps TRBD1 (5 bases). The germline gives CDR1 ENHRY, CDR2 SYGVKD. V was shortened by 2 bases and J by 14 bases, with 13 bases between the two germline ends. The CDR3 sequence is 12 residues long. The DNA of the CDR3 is TGTGCCATCAGTGAGGACAGAACTATCAAGCATTTT. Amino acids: CAISEDRTIKHF.

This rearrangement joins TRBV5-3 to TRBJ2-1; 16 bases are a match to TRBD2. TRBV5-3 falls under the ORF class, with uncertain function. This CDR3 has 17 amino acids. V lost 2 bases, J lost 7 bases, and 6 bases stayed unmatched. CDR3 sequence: CARSLAGTSGGANEQFF. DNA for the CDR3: TGTGCCAGAAGCTTAGCCGGGACTAGCGGGGGGGCAAATGAGCAGTTCTTC.

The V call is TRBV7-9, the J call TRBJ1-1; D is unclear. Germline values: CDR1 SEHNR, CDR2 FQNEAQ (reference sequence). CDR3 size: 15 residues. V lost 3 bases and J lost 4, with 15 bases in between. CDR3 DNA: TGTGCCAGCAGCTTCACCCCATTGGAGGGCACTGAAGCTTTCTTT. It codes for CASSFTPLEGTEAFF.

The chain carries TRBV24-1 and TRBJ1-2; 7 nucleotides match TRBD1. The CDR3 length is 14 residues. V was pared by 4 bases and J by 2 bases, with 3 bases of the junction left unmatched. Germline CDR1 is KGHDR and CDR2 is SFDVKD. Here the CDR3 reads CATSDLTGNYGYTF. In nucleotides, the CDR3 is TGTGCCACCAGTGACCTGACAGGGAACTATGGCTACACCTTC.

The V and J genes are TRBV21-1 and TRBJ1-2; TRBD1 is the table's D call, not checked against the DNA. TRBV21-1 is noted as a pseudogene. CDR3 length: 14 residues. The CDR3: CASSKPDTHYGYTF. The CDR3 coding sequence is TGTGCCAGCAGCAAACCGGACACACACTATGGCTACACCTTC.

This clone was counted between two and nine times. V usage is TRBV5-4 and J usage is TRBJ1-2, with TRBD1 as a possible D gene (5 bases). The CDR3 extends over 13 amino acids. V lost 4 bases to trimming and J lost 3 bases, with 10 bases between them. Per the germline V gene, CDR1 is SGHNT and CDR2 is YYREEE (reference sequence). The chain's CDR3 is CASSIGGDYGYTF. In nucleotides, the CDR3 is TGTGCCAGCAGCATCGGGGGGGACTATGGCTACACCTTC.

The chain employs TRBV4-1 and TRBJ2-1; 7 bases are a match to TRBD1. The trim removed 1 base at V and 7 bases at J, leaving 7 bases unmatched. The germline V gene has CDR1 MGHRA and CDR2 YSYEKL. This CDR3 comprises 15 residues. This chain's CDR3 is CASSQVATGFNEQFF. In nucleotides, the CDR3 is TGCGCCAGCAGCCAAGTGGCGACAGGGTTTAATGAGCAGTTCTTC.

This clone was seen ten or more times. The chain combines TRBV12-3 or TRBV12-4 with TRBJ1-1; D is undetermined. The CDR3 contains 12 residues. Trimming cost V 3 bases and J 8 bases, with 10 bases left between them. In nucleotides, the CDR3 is TGTGCCAGCAGTTTTGGGCCAGGAGAAGCTTTCTTT. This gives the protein CASSFGPGEAFF.

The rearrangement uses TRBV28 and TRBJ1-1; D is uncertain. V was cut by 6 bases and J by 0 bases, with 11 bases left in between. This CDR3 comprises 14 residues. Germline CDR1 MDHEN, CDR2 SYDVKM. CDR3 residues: CASSGGVLNTEAFF. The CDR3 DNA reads TGTGCCAGCAGCGGCGGGGTTCTGAACACTGAAGCTTTCTTT. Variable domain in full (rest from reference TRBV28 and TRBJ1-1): DVKVTQSSRYLVKRTGEKVFLECVQDMDHENMFWYRQDPGLGLRLIYFSYDVKMKEKGDIPEGYSVSREKKERFSLILESASTNQTSMYLCASSGGVLNTEAFFGQGTRLTVV.

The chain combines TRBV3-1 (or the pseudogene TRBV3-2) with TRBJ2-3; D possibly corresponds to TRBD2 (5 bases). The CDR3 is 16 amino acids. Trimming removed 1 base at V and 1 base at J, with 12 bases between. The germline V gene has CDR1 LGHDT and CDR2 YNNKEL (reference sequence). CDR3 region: CASSQGIGSGTDTQYF. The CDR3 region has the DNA TGTGCCAGCAGCCAAGGGATTGGTAGCGGCACAGATACGCAGTATTTT.

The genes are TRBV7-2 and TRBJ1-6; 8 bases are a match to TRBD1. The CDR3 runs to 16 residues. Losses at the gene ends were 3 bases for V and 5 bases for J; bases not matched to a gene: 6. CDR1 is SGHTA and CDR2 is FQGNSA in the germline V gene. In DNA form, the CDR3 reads TGTGCCAGCAGCTTGGACAGGGTTGATAATAATTCACCCCTCCACTTT. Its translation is CASSLDRVDNNSPLHF.

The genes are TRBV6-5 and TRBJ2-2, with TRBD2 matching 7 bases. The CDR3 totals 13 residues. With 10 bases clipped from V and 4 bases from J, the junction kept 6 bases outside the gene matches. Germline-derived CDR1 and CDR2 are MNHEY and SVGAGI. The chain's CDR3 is CATGRGITGELFF. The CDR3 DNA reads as TGTGCCACAGGGAGGGGTATCACCGGGGAGCTGTTTTTT.

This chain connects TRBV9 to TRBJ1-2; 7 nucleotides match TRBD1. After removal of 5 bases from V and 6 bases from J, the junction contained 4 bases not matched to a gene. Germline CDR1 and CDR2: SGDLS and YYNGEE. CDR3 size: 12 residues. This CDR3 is CASRDRSNGYTF. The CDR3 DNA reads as TGTGCCAGCAGGGACAGGTCAAATGGCTACACCTTC.

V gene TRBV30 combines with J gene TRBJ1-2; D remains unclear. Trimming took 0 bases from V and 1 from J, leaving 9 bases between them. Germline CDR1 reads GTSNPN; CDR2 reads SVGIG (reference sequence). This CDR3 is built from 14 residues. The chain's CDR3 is CAWSVPGFNYGYTF. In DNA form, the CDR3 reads TGTGCCTGGAGTGTACCGGGGTTTAACTATGGCTACACCTTC.

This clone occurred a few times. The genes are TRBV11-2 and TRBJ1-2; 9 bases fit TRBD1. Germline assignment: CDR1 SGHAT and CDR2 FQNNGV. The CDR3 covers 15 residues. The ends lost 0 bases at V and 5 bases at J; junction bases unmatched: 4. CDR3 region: CASSLEPTGGYGYTF. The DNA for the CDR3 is TGTGCCAGCAGCTTAGAGCCGACAGGGGGATATGGCTACACCTTC.